These T cell receptor beta chains were read from a single sample in a study of blood T cell repertoires in COVID-19. The data were produced by immunoSEQ multiplex PCR, yet TCRdb's version contains in-frame clones alone and is incomplete. Of about 260,000 clones listed, over 75% were seen once; the top ten hold 2.3%. The source material was peripheral blood. Every receptor here comes from a woman between 50 and 59 years old with acute or convalescent COVID-19. Each CDR3 is given with its conserved first and last residue. D genes are given only for firm matches.

d_gene | v_gene | CDR3aa
TRBD1 | TRBV7-3 | CASSLIGTGATGELFF
. | TRBV4-2 | CASSHNNEQFF
. | TRBV2 | CASSDPGYGYTF
TRBD1 | TRBV5-1 | CASSDRGHANYGYTF
TRBD2 | TRBV19 | CASSISPPVLAGVPDTQYF
. | TRBV12-3/TRBV12-4 | CASSFIGYTF
TRBD1 | TRBV11-3 | CASSPPGTVPYNEQFF
. | TRBV4-3 | CASSPEMIRGEKLFF
. | TRBV19 | CASSMGGSGGDTSYEQYF
. | TRBV5-1 | CASSFDRLYGYTF
. | TRBV27 | CASSFSPNEQFF
TRBD1 | TRBV11-3 | CASSLGQGAGIEQFF
. | TRBV28 | CASSLVTVNEQFF
TRBD2 | TRBV5-1 | CASSLVLAGNTGELFF
. | TRBV5-4 | CASSRGGSRGTDTQYF